These 15 T cell receptor beta chains originate from one sample sequenced in a study of CD8 T cells in ankylosing spondylitis. TCRdb analysed the 5' RACE reads with MiXCR anew, one entry per CDR3 protein. Here the sample spans more than 60,000 distinct CDR3 sequences, about 5% being singletons. Sequencing input: blood, either unsorted or a sorted T cell fraction (not recorded which). The receptors here all came from a male donor with ankylosing spondylitis or in good health (not recorded which).

This clonotype has at least ten counts. The chain has TRBV20-1 and TRBJ2-1; 13 bases fit TRBD2. Trimming removed 7 bases from V and 7 bases from J; junction bases left unmatched: 10. Looked up from germline, CDR1 is DFQATT and CDR2 is SNEGSKA (reference sequence). The CDR3 totals 15 residues. The CDR3 DNA reads TGCAGTGTCGCGTCCACTAGCGGGGGGGCGAATGAGCAGTTCTTC. Translation gives CSVASTSGGANEQFF.

This clonotype was seen many times. For the CDR3, the DNA is TGTGCCAGCAGTTTGGGTCGGGATAGCAATCAGCCCCAGCATTTT. This codes for CASSLGRDSNQPQHF. J is TRBJ1-5 and V is TRBV12-3 or TRBV12-4; no reliable D call. V was pared by 3 bases and J by 0 bases, with 9 bases between. This CDR3 contains 15 residues.

This clonotype was observed many times. The rearrangement joins TRBV18 to TRBJ2-6, with D possibly matching TRBD1 (5 bases). Germline V gene lookup returns CDR1 KGHSH and CDR2 LQKENI. The V end was cut by 3 bases, the J end by 4 bases, with 7 bases between. The CDR3 extends over 14 amino acids. CDR3 amino acids: CASSPRTGANVLTF. The CDR3 DNA reads TGTGCCAGCTCACCTAGGACAGGGGCCAACGTCCTGACTTTC.

This clonotype was observed many times. This sequence joins TRBV30 and TRBJ1-1; D unclear. The V and J ends lost 4 bases and 1 base respectively, with 13 bases between them. The length of the CDR3 is 14 residues. Germline assignment: CDR1 GTSNPN and CDR2 SVGIG (reference sequence). The CDR3: CAWTRTGSNTEAFF. The CDR3 nucleotides are TGTGCCTGGACTCGGACCGGATCGAACACTGAAGCTTTCTTT.

This clonotype was seen many times. The chain joins TRBV5-1 to TRBJ2-7; D is unresolved. CDR1 and CDR2 (germline): SGHRS, YFSETQ. The CDR3 covers 11 residues. Trimming took 0 bases from V and 7 from J, leaving 5 bases between them. The DNA for the CDR3 is TGCGCCAGCAGCTTGGCGGATGAGCAGTACTTC. It codes for CASSLADEQYF.

This clonotype was recorded at least ten times. The gene calls are TRBV9 and TRBJ2-1; no reliable D call. V shed 6 bases and J shed 3 bases, with 7 bases lying between them. This CDR3 region has 12 residues. From germline, CDR1 is SGDLS and CDR2 YYNGEE. The CDR3 nucleotides are TGTGCCAGCAATAAGGGCTACAATGAGCAGTTCTTC. It codes for CASNKGYNEQFF.

This clonotype appeared many times. This chain uses TRBV19 with TRBJ2-5; 8 bases are shared with TRBD1. J lost 1 base, V lost 4 bases, and 5 bases had no gene match. Germline CDR1 is LNHDA and CDR2 is SQIVND (reference sequence). The CDR3 has 15 residues. CDR3 loop: CASSSSGTGQETQYF. CDR3 bases: TGTGCCAGTAGTAGCTCCGGGACAGGCCAAGAGACCCAGTACTTC.

This clonotype was seen at least ten times. The genes are TRBV18 and TRBJ2-3; 8 nucleotides align to TRBD1. V lost 5 bases and J lost 1; bases outside the gene matches: 5. Germline lookup yields CDR1 KGHSH and CDR2 LQKENI. The CDR3 runs to 15 residues. The CDR3, as DNA: TGTGCCAGCTCAACCGCAGGGGGCGGCACAGATACGCAGTATTTT. It codes for CASSTAGGGTDTQYF.

This clonotype came up many times. The rearrangement links TRBV29-1 to TRBJ2-5; no reliable D call. The CDR3 runs to 12 residues. CDR1 and CDR2 (germline): SQVTM, ANQGSEA. Trimming shortened V by 5 bases and J by 2 bases, and 9 bases separated the two germline ends. The CDR3 reads CSVSTNQETQYF. The CDR3 nucleotides read TGCAGCGTTTCCACGAATCAAGAGACCCAGTACTTC.

This clonotype occurred many times. V usage is TRBV6-5 and J usage is TRBJ2-1; 7 bases align to TRBD1. This CDR3 spans 11 amino acids. The trim removed 6 bases at V and 12 bases at J, leaving 5 bases unmatched. Germline CDR1 is MNHEY and CDR2 is SVGAGI. This chain's CDR3 is CASRRQGRQFF. The CDR3 bases are TGTGCCAGCAGGCGACAGGGCCGGCAGTTCTTC.

The table lists this clonotype with many counts. J is TRBJ2-2 and V is TRBV11-2, with D possibly TRBD1 on 6 matching bases. With 4 bases removed from V and 1 base from J, the gap between germline ends came to 22 bases. This CDR3 has 19 residues. Germline V gives CDR1 SGHAT, CDR2 FQNNGV. The chain's CDR3 is CASSSNRDTVRLNTGELFF. CDR3 nucleotide sequence: TGTGCCAGCAGCTCGAACCGGGACACGGTCCGATTGAACACCGGGGAGCTGTTTTTT.

This clonotype was observed at least ten times. This chain connects TRBV7-2 to TRBJ2-7; D is uncertain. The CDR3 loop spans 14 amino acids. Trimming cost V 6 bases and J 3 bases, with 15 bases left between them. Per the germline V gene, CDR1 is SGHTA and CDR2 is FQGNSA. Here the CDR3 reads CASSYVGPGYEQYF. CDR3 nucleotides: TGTGCCAGCAGTTACGTAGGTCCGGGCTACGAGCAGTACTTC.

As concerns this clonotype: A single base separates this from a much larger clone, so it may be a read error. The rearrangement links TRBV20-1 to TRBJ2-7; TRBD1 or TRBD2 may be the D gene (6 bases each). The CDR3 is 15 residues long. V lost 4 bases and J lost 2, with 18 bases in between. Germline-derived CDR1 and CDR2 are DFQATT and SNEGSKA (reference sequence). CDR3 sequence reads: CSAKTDRTTTYEQYF. In DNA form, the CDR3 reads TGCAGTGCTAAAACCGACAGGACTACGACCTACGAGCAGTACTTC.

This clonotype was seen at least ten times. The genes are TRBV7-8 and TRBJ2-3; D remains ambiguous. Trimming shortened V by 6 bases and J by 0 bases, and 25 bases separated the two germline ends. The germline gives CDR1 SGHVS, CDR2 FQNEAQ. The CDR3 runs 19 residues. CDR3 protein: CASSPYPIPWGSSTDTQYF. The CDR3 DNA reads TGTGCCAGCAGTCCATATCCCATTCCGTGGGGATCTAGCACAGATACGCAGTATTTT.

V usage is TRBV20-1 and J usage is TRBJ2-3, with 11 bases fitting TRBD1. This CDR3 spans 15 amino acids. V shed 4 bases and J 3 bases; nucleotides not matched to a gene: 6. From germline, CDR1 is DFQATT and CDR2 SNEGSKA (reference sequence). This CDR3 reads CSANDRDRGTDTQYF. DNA for the CDR3: TGCAGTGCTAATGACCGGGACAGGGGGACAGATACGCAGTATTTT.